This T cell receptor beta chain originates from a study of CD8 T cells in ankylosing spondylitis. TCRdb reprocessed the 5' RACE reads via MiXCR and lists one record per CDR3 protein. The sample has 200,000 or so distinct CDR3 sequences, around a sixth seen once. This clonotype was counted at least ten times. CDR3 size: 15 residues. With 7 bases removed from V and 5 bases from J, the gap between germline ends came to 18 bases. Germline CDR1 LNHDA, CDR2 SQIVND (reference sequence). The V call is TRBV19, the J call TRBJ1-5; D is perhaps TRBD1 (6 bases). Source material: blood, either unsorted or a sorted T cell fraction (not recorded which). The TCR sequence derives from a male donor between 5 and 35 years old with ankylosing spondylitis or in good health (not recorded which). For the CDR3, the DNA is TGTGCCAGTAAAGGGGCCCCAGGGGTATATCAGCCCCAGCATTTT. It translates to CASKGAPGVYQPQHF.